The sequence of this TCR beta chain was determined in a study of CD8+CD57+ T cells in acquired aplastic anemia. As for the study in general: Sorting CD4+ and CD8+ cells gave DNA averaging roughly 3.2 ug. The study's findings and limits: Found in both controls and patients were around 29 CD8+ CDR3 sequences.

The CDR3 loop spans 15 amino acids. Looked up from germline, CDR1 is SEHNR and CDR2 is FQNEAQ (reference sequence). V lost 0 bases to trimming and J lost 2 bases, with 10 bases between them. Genomic DNA constituted the template upon which TCR beta VDJ and CDR3 profiling was performed. TCRdb reanalysed the reads using MiXCR and keeps one entry per CDR3 protein. The data hold tens of thousands of distinct CDR3 sequences, with 70% observed a single time. Those patients picked for sequencing had displayed CD8+CD57+ cell expansion on flow cytometry. Severe acquired aplastic anemia affected all patients. Worth noting for this clonotype: What it binds is not known.

The sample was sorted CD4+, CD8+, or CD8+CD57+ T cells (not recorded which) from PBMCs. This TCR was recovered from a human donor with aplastic anemia. The chain carries TRBV7-9 and TRBJ2-5; TRBD1 might be the D (6 bases). As DNA, the CDR3 is TGTGCCAGCAGCTTAGCATGGACAGAGCAAGAGACCCAGTACTTC. It codes for CASSLAWTEQETQYF.